This TCR beta chain was obtained from a study of memory CD4+ T cells and cytomegalovirus serostatus. On the study more broadly: This sample comes from healthy Belgian adults, under 10 CMV seropositive, 24 seronegative.

Original processing methods: After removing out-of-frame reads, around 2,100,000 distinct TCRbeta sequences remained. Sequenced by immunoSEQ multiplex PCR; TCRdb stores in-frame clones only, minus some. V and J calls and clone size are copied from that table; D and trimming were computed from the DNA. The profile shows about 50,000 clones, 78% of them singletons. The sort gate was single viable CD3+CD4+CD8-CD45RO+ cells for memory CD4+ T cells. CMV serostatus came from serum IgG against pp150, pp28, p38, p52. The CDR3 sequence is 16 residues long. Trimming shortened V by 5 bases and J by 0 bases, and 17 bases separated the two germline ends. CDR1 and CDR2 from the germline V gene are KGHSH and LQKENI. On this clone itself: No antigen is known for it.

Study results and limitations: The CMV-associated TCR signature appears largely within the CD4+ memory repertoire.

The rearrangement uses TRBV18 and TRBJ2-7; D call uncertain. Sequencing input: memory CD4+ T cells from blood. The sequence was collected from an adult in good health and CMV-seronegative. The CDR3 is CASSSTAASSSYEQYF. The CDR3 DNA reads as TGTGCCAGCTCATCGACGGCCGCCTCTAGCTCCTACGAGCAGTACTTC. Full variable domain (rest looked up from reference TRBV18 and TRBJ2-7): NAGVMQNPRHLVRRRGQEARLRCSPMKGHSHVYWYRQLPEEGLKFMVYLQKENIIDESGMPKERFSAEFPKEGPSILRIQQVVRGDSAAYFCASSSTAASSSYEQYFGPGTRLTVT.